This T cell receptor beta chain derives from a study of regulatory T cells in long-lasting Graves disease. Combining iRepertoire HTBI primers with Arm-PCR of CDR3 regions, the authors built TCR beta libraries. TCRdb used MiXCR to reprocess the multiplex PCR reads, holding one entry per CDR3 protein. This table holds 350,000 to 450,000 distinct CDR3 sequences, less than 25% found once. Germline loops: CDR1 SGHDT, CDR2 YYEEEE. With 0 bases removed from V and 3 bases from J, the gap between germline ends came to 10 bases. The CDR3 is made up of 14 amino acids. Time point in this sample: persistent/refractory GD, antithyroid drugs over 5 years with positive TRAb. After RNA was extracted from PBMCs, the TCR library was made from it. Graves' disease was diagnosed by American Thyroid Association guidelines.

The receptor comes from a female donor with Graves disease. This specimen consisted of peripheral blood mononuclear cells (PBMCs), obtained when the disease was refractory, from a patient treated with antithyroid drugs. The rearrangement uses TRBV5-6 and TRBJ2-7, with D possibly matching TRBD2 (5 bases). CDR3 sequence: CASSLGRKIYEQYF. The CDR3 DNA is TGTGCCAGCAGCTTGGGGAGGAAAATCTACGAGCAGTACTTC.